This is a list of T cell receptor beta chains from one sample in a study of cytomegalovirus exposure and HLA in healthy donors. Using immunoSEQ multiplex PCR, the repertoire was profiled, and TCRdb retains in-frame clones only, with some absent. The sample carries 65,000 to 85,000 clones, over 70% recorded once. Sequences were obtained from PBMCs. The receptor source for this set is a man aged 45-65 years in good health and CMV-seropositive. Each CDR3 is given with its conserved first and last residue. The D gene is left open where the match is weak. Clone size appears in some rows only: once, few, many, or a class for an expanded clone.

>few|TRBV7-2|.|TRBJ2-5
TGTGCCAGCAGCTTAGACAGGGTTAGTGTGGAGACCCAGTACTTC
CASSLDRVSVETQYF
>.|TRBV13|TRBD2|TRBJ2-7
TGTGCCAGCAGCGACGGACTAGCGGGAGCAACTATGTACGAGCAGTACTTC
CASSDGLAGATMYEQYF
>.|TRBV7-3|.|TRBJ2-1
TGTGCCAGCAGCCCCCAGGGGACCGGCTCCTACAATGAGCAGTTCTTC
CASSPQGTGSYNEQFF
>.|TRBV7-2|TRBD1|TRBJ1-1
TGTGCCAGCAGCCTCCGACAGGGGGCTTTCACTGAAGCTTTCTTT
CASSLRQGAFTEAFF
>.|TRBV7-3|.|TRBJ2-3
TGTGCCAGCAGCCTAACGGCAGCGCCTAGCACAGATACGCAGTATTTT
CASSLTAAPSTDTQYF
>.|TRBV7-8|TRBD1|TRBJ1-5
TGTGCCAGCAGCAGCGACAGGGTAGGTCAGCCCCAGCATTTT
CASSSDRVGQPQHF
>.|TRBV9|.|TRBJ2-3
TGTGCCAGCAGCGTAGGCCCGAATCAGGCTACGCAGTATTTT
CASSVGPNQATQYF
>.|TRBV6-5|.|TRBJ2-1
TGTGCCAGCAGTGGGGGGTTGGTGTACAATGAGCAGTTCTTC
CASSGGLVYNEQFF
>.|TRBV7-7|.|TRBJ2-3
TGTGCCAGCGGGGGGAGGCGGACAGATACGCAGTATTTT
CASGGRRTDTQYF
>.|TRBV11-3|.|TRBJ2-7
TGTGCCAGCACTCGACAAGGGGGTTACTACGAGCAGTACTTC
CASTRQGGYYEQYF
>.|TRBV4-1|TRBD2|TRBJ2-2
TGCGCCAGCAGCCAAGGGACTAGCGGGATTTTAGGAGAGCTGTTTTTT
CASSQGTSGILGELFF
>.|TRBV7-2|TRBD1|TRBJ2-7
TGTGCCAGCAGCCGTAAACAGGGGTTAGGTTACGAGCAGTACTTC
CASSRKQGLGYEQYF
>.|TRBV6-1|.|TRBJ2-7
TGTGCCAGCAGTGAATCGGGGGGCTGGGCGCAGTACTTC
CASSESGGWAQYF
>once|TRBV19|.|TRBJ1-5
TGTGCCAGTAGTATTTGGACGGCGTGGCAGGGAAACAATCAGCCCCAGCATTTT
CASSIWTAWQGNNQPQHF
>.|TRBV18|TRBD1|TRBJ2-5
TGTGCCAGCTCACCACCCAGGGGGCAATTGGAGACCCAGTACTTC
CASSPPRGQLETQYF
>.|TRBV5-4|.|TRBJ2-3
TGTGCCAGCAGCCGAACTAGCCATAGCACAGATACGCAGTATTTT
CASSRTSHSTDTQYF
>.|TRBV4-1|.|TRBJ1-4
TGCGCCAGCAGCCAAGATCTTCTCGGTTCATCTGCAACTAATGAAAAACTGTTTTTT
CASSQDLLGSSATNEKLFF
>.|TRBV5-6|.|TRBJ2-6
TGTGCCAGCAGCTTGGGCAGCTCTGGGGCCAACGTCCTGACTTTC
CASSLGSSGANVLTF
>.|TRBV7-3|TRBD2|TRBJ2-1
TGTGCCAGCAGCATCTTTAGCGGGACTGAGCAGTTCTTC
CASSIFSGTEQFF
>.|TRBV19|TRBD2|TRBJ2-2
TGTGCCAGTACCGTGAGCGGGACGAACACCGGGGAGCTGTTTTTT
CASTVSGTNTGELFF
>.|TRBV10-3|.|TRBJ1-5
TGTGCCATCAGTGGTGGCTATCAGCCCCAGCATTTT
CAISGGYQPQHF
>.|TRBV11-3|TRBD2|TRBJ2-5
TGTGCCAGCAGCCCCCTAGCGGCTTCCCAAGAGACCCAGTACTTC
CASSPLAASQETQYF
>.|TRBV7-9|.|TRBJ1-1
TGTGCCAGCAGCTTAGGCTTCAGTGAAGCTTTCTTT
CASSLGFSEAFF
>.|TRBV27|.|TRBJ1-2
TGTGCCAGCAGTGTCGGGGTAGAGTATGGCTACACCTTC
CASSVGVEYGYTF
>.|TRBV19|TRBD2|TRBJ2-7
TGTGCCAGTTTCCTAAGGGGACTAGCGGAAAATTACTACGAGCAGTACTTC
CASFLRGLAENYYEQYF
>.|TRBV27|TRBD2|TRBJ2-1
TGTGCCAGCAGTGACGGGACTAGCGGAAACAATGAGCAGTTCTTC
CASSDGTSGNNEQFF
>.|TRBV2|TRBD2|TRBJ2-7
TGTGCCAGCAGTGAGAGGCGGGGGTCCTACGAGCAGTACTTC
CASSERRGSYEQYF
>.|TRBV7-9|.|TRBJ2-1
TGTTCCAGCACCCCGCGGGGCGGGTTCAATGAGCAGTTCTTC
CSSTPRGGFNEQFF
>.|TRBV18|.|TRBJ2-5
TGTGCCAGCTCACCCCCCATGGAGACCCAGTACTTC
CASSPPMETQYF
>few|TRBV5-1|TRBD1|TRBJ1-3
TGCGCCAGCAGCTGGACAGGCCCCTCTGGAAACACCATATATTTT
CASSWTGPSGNTIYF
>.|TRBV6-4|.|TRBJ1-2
TGTGCCAGCAGTGACTCGAGTGAACCGAACTATGGCTACACCTTC
CASSDSSEPNYGYTF
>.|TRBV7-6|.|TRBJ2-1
TGTGCCAGCAGCCCTGGCGGCTACAATGAGCAGTTCTTC
CASSPGGYNEQFF
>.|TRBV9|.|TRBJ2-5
TGTGCCAGCAGCGAATGGGGGGGCGCGGGTGAGACCCAGTACTTC
CASSEWGGAGETQYF
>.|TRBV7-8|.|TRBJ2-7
TGTGCCAGCAGCTCGAGCTCCTACGAGCAGTACTTC
CASSSSSYEQYF
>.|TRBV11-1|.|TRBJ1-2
TGTGCCAGCAGCTTAGGGGCAGGCCCCACCTATGGCTACACCTTC
CASSLGAGPTYGYTF
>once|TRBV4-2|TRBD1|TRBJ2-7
TGTGCCAGCAGCCAACTCGGACAGGGCAGCTCCTACGAGCAGTACTTC
CASSQLGQGSSYEQYF
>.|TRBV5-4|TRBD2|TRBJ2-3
TGTGCCAGCAGTCTCACTAGCGGGAGTTTTGATACGCAGTATTTT
CASSLTSGSFDTQYF
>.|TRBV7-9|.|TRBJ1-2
TGTGCCAGCAGCGCCCGACAGGAGAATGGCTACACCTTC
CASSARQENGYTF
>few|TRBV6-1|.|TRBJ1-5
TGTGCCAGCAGCGTCGATCAGCCCCAGCATTTT
CASSVDQPQHF
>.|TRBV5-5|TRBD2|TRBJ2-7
TGTGCCAGCAGCTTTCCCCCTAGCGGGAGCCACGAGCAGTACTTC
CASSFPPSGSHEQYF
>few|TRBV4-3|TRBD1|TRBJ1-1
TGCGCCAGCAGCCACGGGACAGGGGCTGGTGAAGCTTTCTTT
CASSHGTGAGEAFF
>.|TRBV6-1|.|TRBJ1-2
TGTGCCAGCAGTGAACTCCGCTATGGCTACACCTTC
CASSELRYGYTF
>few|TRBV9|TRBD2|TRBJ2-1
TGTGCCAGCAGCGTAGGAGCGGGAGGTCACAATGAGCAGTTCTTC
CASSVGAGGHNEQFF
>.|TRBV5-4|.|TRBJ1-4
TGTGCCAGCAGCTCCCGCCGGGATCAGCAGGAAAAACTGTTTTTT
CASSSRRDQQEKLFF
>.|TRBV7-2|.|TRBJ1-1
TGTGCCAGCAGCTTAGATTTTTCGGGTTATGGGAACACTGAAGCTTTCTTT
CASSLDFSGYGNTEAFF
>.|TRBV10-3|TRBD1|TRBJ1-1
TGTGCCATCACAAGGACAGGGCAAACTGAAGCTTTCTTT
CAITRTGQTEAFF
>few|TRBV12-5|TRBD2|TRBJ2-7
TGTGCTAGTGTAATAGCGGGATCTAACGAGCAGTACTTC
CASVIAGSNEQYF
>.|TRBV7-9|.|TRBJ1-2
TGTGCCAGCAGCCCTAGAGGGAATGGCTACACCTTC
CASSPRGNGYTF